Presented here are 9 T cell receptor beta chains from one specimen sequenced in a study of CD8 T cells in Susac syndrome. Random hexamers were used to reverse transcribe an amount of roughly 0.5 to 1 ug RNA. TCRdb reprocessed the immunoSEQ multiplex PCR reads via MiXCR and lists one record per CDR3 protein. The table lists about 120,000 distinct CDR3 sequences, about 90% of them singletons. The sequencing input was CD8+ T cells from PBMCs. The source of these receptors is a human donor in good health.

The chain employs TRBV5-1 and TRBJ2-5, with D uncertain. This CDR3 has 14 residues. Germline assignment: CDR1 SGHRS and CDR2 YFSETQ. The V end was cut by 0 bases, the J end by 4 bases, with 10 bases between. The CDR3 nucleotides are TGCGCCAGCAGCTTGGCCCCAGGAGCAGAGACCCAGTACTTC. It encodes CASSLAPGAETQYF.

The V call is TRBV29-1, the J call TRBJ2-2; no clear D. Germline CDR1 and CDR2: SQVTM and ANQGSEA. The CDR3 sequence is 14 residues long. V lost 0 bases to trimming and J lost 6 bases, with 11 bases between them. CDR3 in DNA: TGCAGCGTTGAAGAGTCGCAAGGAGCCGGGGAGCTGTTTTTT. Encoded protein: CSVEESQGAGELFF.

The chain is built from TRBV20-1 and TRBJ2-5, with TRBD2 matching over 11 bases. This CDR3 has 15 residues. In germline, CDR1 is DFQATT, CDR2 SNEGSKA (reference sequence). V dropped 5 bases and J dropped 5; count of bases not matched to a gene: 10. DNA of the CDR3: TGCAGTGCTCGTAGCGGGGGGGAAAGTCTGGAGACCCAGTACTTC. Translated, it gives CSARSGGESLETQYF.

This chain links TRBV5-1 with TRBJ1-3, with 7 bases fitting TRBD1. This CDR3 has 16 amino acids. Germline V gives CDR1 SGHRS, CDR2 YFSETQ. V trimming: 0 bases; J trimming: 0 bases; junction bases outside the gene matches: 3. DNA of the CDR3: TGCGCCAGCAGCTTGGAGGGGGCGCTCTCTGGAAACACCATATATTTT. It encodes CASSLEGALSGNTIYF.

This clonotype was counted only a few times. V gene TRBV12-3 or TRBV12-4 combines with J gene TRBJ2-1; 8 nucleotides align to TRBD2. With 3 bases clipped from V and 1 base from J, the junction kept 5 bases outside the gene matches. The CDR3 loop spans 16 amino acids. Here the CDR3 reads CASSLDAGGSYNEQFF. CDR3 sequence (DNA): TGTGCCAGCAGTTTGGACGCGGGAGGATCCTACAATGAGCAGTTCTTC.

DNA of the CDR3: TGTGCCAGCAGCGCCCAGACGTTCGACGGAAAACTGTTTTTT. This gives the protein CASSAQTFDGKLFF. The genes are TRBV9 and TRBJ1-4; D ambiguous. The length of the CDR3 is 14 residues. V was pared by 3 bases and J by 10 bases, with 16 bases between. Per germline, CDR1 SGDLS and CDR2 YYNGEE. Drawing the rest from reference TRBV9 and TRBJ1-4, the complete variable domain is DSGVTQTPKHLITATGQRVTLRCSPRSGDLSVYWYQQSLDQGLQFLIQYYNGEERAKGNILERFSAQQFPDLHSELNLSSLELGDSALYFCASSAQTFDGKLFFGSGTQLSVL.

The V and J genes are TRBV13 and TRBJ2-1, with 8 bases aligning to TRBD2. CDR1 and CDR2 (germline): PRHDT, FYEKMQ (reference sequence). The V and J ends lost 7 bases and 4 bases, in that order; junction bases with no gene match: 6. The CDR3 contains 14 residues. CDR3 amino acids: CASTDRGGYNEQFF. The CDR3 DNA is TGTGCCAGCACCGATCGGGGGGGGTACAATGAGCAGTTCTTC.

This rearrangement joins TRBV5-1 to TRBJ2-7; D may be TRBD2 (5 bases). V lost 4 bases, J lost 2 bases, and 19 bases lay in between. Germline V gene data show CDR1 as SGHRS and CDR2 as YFSETQ. The CDR3 length is 16 residues. The CDR3 region is CASSQPESGITYEQYF. CDR3 coding DNA: TGCGCCAGCAGCCAACCGGAAAGCGGTATCACCTACGAGCAGTACTTC.

Here the CDR3 reads CASSPAAGATDTQYF. For the CDR3, the DNA is TGCGCCAGCAGCCCCGCAGCGGGGGCCACAGATACGCAGTATTTT. The V call is TRBV4-3, the J call TRBJ2-3; 8 nucleotides line up with TRBD2. The V and J ends lost 4 bases and 2 bases, in that order; junction bases with no gene match: 5. There are 15 residues in the CDR3. Germline V gene lookup returns CDR1 LGHNA and CDR2 YSLEER.